This T cell receptor (beta chain) stems from a study of T-cell reconstitution after alpha-beta-depleted transplantation in children. This clonotype was seen at least ten times. Preparation of the TCRbeta library involved a method that used unique molecular identifiers. Using its own MiXCR run on the PCR reads, TCRdb lists one record per CDR3 protein. The table records more than 150,000 distinct CDR3 sequences, roughly 6.8% of them present only once. V shed 8 bases and J shed 5 bases, with 15 bases lying between them. The CDR3 length is 14 residues. CDR1 and CDR2 (germline): MNHEY, SVGAGI. The specimen was PBMCs from the stem cell graft donor, collected from the stem cell graft. This chain connects TRBV6-5 to TRBJ1-4; a weak D match, TRBD1 (6 bases). The TCR sequence derives from a human donor who donated a stem cell graft to a child with Wiskott-Aldrich syndrome. The DNA of the CDR3 is TGTGCCAGCGGATATGTAGGGGGGAATGAAAAACTGTTTTTT. It is translated as CASGYVGGNEKLFF.